One sample yielded the 18 T cell receptor beta chains listed below, sequenced in a study of Ad26.COV2.S vaccination and SARS-CoV-2 variants. The treatment here: 19 received Ad26.COV2.S at low or high dose, single or two shots; about 5 received placebo; per-sample allocation not given. After the first vaccine or placebo injection, samples were drawn on day 63. TCRdb's table, derived via immunoSEQ multiplex PCR, lists solely in-frame clones and lacks some. The sample carries hundreds of thousands of clones, 88% recorded once. The sample consisted of peripheral blood, taken in a trial of Ad26.COV2.S vaccine versus placebo. These receptors were taken from a person aged 18-65 years who received the Ad26.COV2.S COVID-19 vaccine or a placebo.

The rearrangement links TRBV7-2 to TRBJ2-2, with D perhaps TRBD1 or TRBD2 (5 bases each). V gave up 2 bases and J gave up 7 bases, with 17 bases separating them. Germline assignment: CDR1 SGHTA and CDR2 FQGNSA. CDR3 length: 16 amino acids. The CDR3 DNA sequence: TGTGCCAGCAGCTTATATTTGCCAGGGAGAGTCGGGGAGCTGTTTTTT. It yields the protein CASSLYLPGRVGELFF.

The chain has TRBV2 and TRBJ1-2; possibly TRBD1 for D (6 bases). The germline V gene encodes CDR1 SNHLY and CDR2 FYNNEI. With 4 bases removed from V and 4 bases from J, the gap between germline ends came to 13 bases. CDR3 length: 14 amino acids. The CDR3 DNA reads TGTGCCAGCAGTGCCGGGACATACGTCTATGGCTACACCTTC. Protein product: CASSAGTYVYGYTF.

V is TRBV29-1 and J is TRBJ1-2, with unresolved D. CDR1 and CDR2 (germline): SQVTM, ANQGSEA. The CDR3 sequence is 13 residues long. Trimming cost V 4 bases and J 8 bases, with 17 bases left between them. The CDR3 DNA reads TGCAGCGTTGTCGGCCAAGCCGGCGAAGGCTACACCTTC. This gives the protein CSVVGQAGEGYTF.

On this clone itself: This sample includes further DNA sequences coding for the same CDR3. The chain links TRBV19 to TRBJ2-1, with a weak D call TRBD2 (5 bases). The CDR3 spans 14 residues. CDR1 and CDR2 from the germline V gene are LNHDA and SQIVND (reference sequence). V lost 3 bases to trimming and J lost 2 bases, with 8 bases between them. This CDR3 is CASSIGGPYNEQFF. The CDR3 region has the DNA TGTGCCAGTAGTATTGGAGGACCCTACAATGAGCAGTTCTTC. Complete variable domain (other parts from reference TRBV19 and TRBJ2-1): DGGITQSPKYLFRKEGQNVTLSCEQNLNHDAMYWYRQDPGQGLRLIYYSQIVNDFQKGDIAEGYSVSREKKESFPLTVTSAQKNPTAFYLCASSIGGPYNEQFFGPGTRLTVL.

The V and J genes are TRBV2 and TRBJ1-3; 7 bases align to TRBD1. The CDR3 contains 14 residues. The germline V gene has CDR1 SNHLY and CDR2 FYNNEI. Losses at the gene ends were 8 bases for V and 4 bases for J; bases not matched to a gene: 8. The CDR3 DNA sequence: TGTGCCAGCCACACAGGGGTATTAGGAAACACCATATATTTT. This sequence encodes CASHTGVLGNTIYF.

The rearrangement links TRBV5-4 to TRBJ1-4, with TRBD1 matching over 7 bases. V shed 4 bases and J 5 bases; nucleotides not matched to a gene: 14. The CDR3 is 17 amino acids. Germline lookup yields CDR1 SGHNT and CDR2 YYREEE (reference sequence). The CDR3 sequence: CASSPNTGTANNEKLFF. The CDR3 region has the DNA TGTGCCAGCAGCCCAAACACCGGGACAGCTAACAATGAAAAACTGTTTTTT.

The V call is TRBV10-3, the J call TRBJ2-5; 9 bases are shared with TRBD2. V was pared by 4 bases and J by 5 bases, with 5 bases of the junction left unmatched. The length of the CDR3 is 14 residues. Germline V gene lookup returns CDR1 ENHRY and CDR2 SYGVKD. DNA of the CDR3: TGTGCCATCAGTGGCGGGGCGGGAGGGGAGACCCAGTACTTC. Encoded protein: CAISGGAGGETQYF.

V is TRBV2 and J is TRBJ2-7; tentatively, D is TRBD2 (5 bases). V was trimmed by 3 bases and J by 3 bases, leaving 9 bases between them. Germline V gives CDR1 SNHLY, CDR2 FYNNEI. The CDR3 covers 13 residues. The DNA for the CDR3 is TGTGCCAGCAGTGAGGGGAGCTTCTACGAGCAGTACTTC. It encodes CASSEGSFYEQYF.

V gene TRBV6-5 combines with J gene TRBJ2-3; possible D gene TRBD2, 5 bases. This CDR3 comprises 14 residues. Trimming took 6 bases from V and 0 from J, leaving 10 bases between them. From germline, CDR1 is MNHEY and CDR2 SVGAGI. CDR3 sequence reads: CASRMRVSTDTQYF. The CDR3 DNA follows: TGTGCCAGCAGGATGCGGGTTAGCACAGATACGCAGTATTTT.

There are a few counts of this clone. J is TRBJ1-1 and V is TRBV6-6; D not certain. The CDR3 has 15 residues. The germline V gene encodes CDR1 MNHNY and CDR2 SVGAGI (reference sequence). Trimming stripped 6 bases from V and 6 bases from J, with 20 bases between. The CDR3 here is CASRTLKVLFPEAFF. The DNA of the CDR3 is TGTGCCAGCAGAACCCTTAAGGTTCTATTCCCTGAAGCTTTCTTT.

This clone was found once. The chain uses TRBV4-1 and TRBJ2-3; D unclear. The germline V gene has CDR1 MGHRA and CDR2 YSYEKL. Between the trimmed V and J ends, which lost 1 base and 1 base, there was a span of 12 bases. The CDR3 sequence is 16 residues long. The CDR3: CASSQGPLPGTDTQYF. The CDR3 DNA reads TGCGCCAGCAGCCAAGGTCCCTTACCCGGCACAGATACGCAGTATTTT.

The count of this clone is one. The chain uses TRBV5-8 and TRBJ2-1; unclear D gene. V gave up 6 bases and J gave up 5 bases, with 12 bases separating them. Germline loops: CDR1 SGHTS, CDR2 YDEGEE. CDR3 length equals 13 residues. The chain's CDR3 is CASNPARDNEQFF. Written as DNA, the CDR3 is TGTGCCAGCAACCCGGCCCGGGACAATGAGCAGTTCTTC.

The CDR3 region has the DNA TGTGCCAGCAGCGTAACAGGGTCTAGCACAGATACGCAGTATTTT. Translation: CASSVTGSSTDTQYF. V gene TRBV9 combines with J gene TRBJ2-3; D possibly corresponds to TRBD1 (6 bases). The germline V and J ends were trimmed by 1 base and 0 bases, with 9 bases remaining between them. The germline V gene encodes CDR1 SGDLS and CDR2 YYNGEE. The CDR3 runs to 15 residues.

The genes are TRBV11-2 and TRBJ2-1, with 7 bases matching TRBD2. Germline V gives CDR1 SGHAT, CDR2 FQNNGV. J gave up 0 bases and V 5 bases, and 4 bases lay outside the gene matches. This CDR3 region has 15 residues. The CDR3 here is CASSPGGGSYNEQFF. The CDR3 DNA reads TGTGCCAGCAGCCCTGGGGGGGGCTCCTACAATGAGCAGTTCTTC.

J is TRBJ2-7 and V is TRBV5-1, with D possibly TRBD1 on 5 matching bases. This CDR3 spans 13 amino acids. Trimming removed 5 bases from V and 1 base from J, with 10 bases in between. Germline loops: CDR1 SGHRS, CDR2 YFSETQ. The CDR3 is CASRRAGSYEQYF. The CDR3 region has the DNA TGCGCCAGCAGACGAGCAGGGTCCTACGAGCAGTACTTC.

V usage is TRBV19 and J usage is TRBJ1-1; no firm D call. Germline assignment: CDR1 LNHDA and CDR2 SQIVND (reference sequence). Trimming stripped 0 bases from V and 5 bases from J, with 16 bases between. The CDR3 length is 16 residues. The CDR3 DNA reads as TGTGCCAGTAGTATAGATTCCCGCTTAATGGGGACTGAAGCTTTCTTT. It specifies CASSIDSRLMGTEAFF.

CDR3 loop: CASLPGRGGEQYF. CDR3 DNA sequence: TGTGCCAGCCTACCGGGGCGGGGGGGCGAGCAGTACTTC. J is TRBJ2-7 and V is TRBV28; the match to TRBD2 covers 9 bases. V dropped 8 bases and J dropped 6; count of bases not matched to a gene: 8. Germline values: CDR1 MDHEN, CDR2 SYDVKM. The CDR3 loop spans 13 amino acids.

The chain couples TRBV5-4 to TRBJ2-7; 7 nucleotides agree with TRBD2. The trim removed 0 bases at V and 4 bases at J, leaving 10 bases unmatched. CDR1 is SGHNT and CDR2 is YYREEE in the germline V gene (reference sequence). The CDR3 has 16 amino acids. CDR3 in amino acids: CASSLDGLAEFYEQYF. CDR3 DNA: TGTGCCAGCAGCTTGGATGGGCTAGCGGAATTTTACGAGCAGTACTTC.